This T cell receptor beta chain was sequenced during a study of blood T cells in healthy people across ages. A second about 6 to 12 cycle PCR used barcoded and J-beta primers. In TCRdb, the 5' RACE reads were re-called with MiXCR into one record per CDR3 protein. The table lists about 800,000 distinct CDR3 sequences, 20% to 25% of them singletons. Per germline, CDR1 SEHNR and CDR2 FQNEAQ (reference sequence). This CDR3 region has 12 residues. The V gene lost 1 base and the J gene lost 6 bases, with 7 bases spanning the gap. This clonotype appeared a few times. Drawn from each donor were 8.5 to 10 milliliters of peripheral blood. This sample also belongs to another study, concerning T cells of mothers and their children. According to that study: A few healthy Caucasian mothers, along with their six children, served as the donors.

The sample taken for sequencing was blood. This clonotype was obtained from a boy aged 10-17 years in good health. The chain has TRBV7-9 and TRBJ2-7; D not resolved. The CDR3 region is CASSLVGFEQYF. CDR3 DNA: TGTGCCAGCAGCTTAGTAGGGTTCGAGCAGTACTTC.